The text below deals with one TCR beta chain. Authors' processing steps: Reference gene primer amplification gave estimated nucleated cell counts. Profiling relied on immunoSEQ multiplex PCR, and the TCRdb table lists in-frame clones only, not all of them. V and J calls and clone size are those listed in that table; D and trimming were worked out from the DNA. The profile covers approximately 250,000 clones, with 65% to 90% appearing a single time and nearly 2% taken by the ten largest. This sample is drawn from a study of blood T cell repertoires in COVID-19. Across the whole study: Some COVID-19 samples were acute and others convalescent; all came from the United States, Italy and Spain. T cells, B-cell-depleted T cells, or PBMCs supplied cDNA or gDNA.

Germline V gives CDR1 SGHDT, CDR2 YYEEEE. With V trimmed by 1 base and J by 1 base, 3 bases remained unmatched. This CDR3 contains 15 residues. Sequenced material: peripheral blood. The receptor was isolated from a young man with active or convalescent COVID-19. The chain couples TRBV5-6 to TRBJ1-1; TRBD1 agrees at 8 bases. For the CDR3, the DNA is TGTGCCAGCAGCTTGACAGGGGGTTGGAACACTGAAGCTTTCTTT. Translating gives CASSLTGGWNTEAFF. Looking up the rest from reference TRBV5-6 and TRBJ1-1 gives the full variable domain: DAGVTQSPTHLIKTRGQQVTLRCSPKSGHDTVSWYQQALGQGPQFIFQYYEEEERQRGNFPDRFSGHQFPNYSSELNVNALLLGDSALYLCASSLTGGWNTEAFFGQGTRLTVV.